The T cell receptor (beta chain) described here comes from a study of blood T cell repertoires in COVID-19 (dated by TCRdb to about 2020). About the study as a whole: Collaborator samples came from the United States, Italy and Spain and covered acute and convalescent phases of COVID-19. Where available, HLA class I and class II types were obtained from metadata supplied by the sample provider rather than from assay-based typing. The prospective study material was composed of cDNA or gDNA derived from T cells, B-cell-depleted T cells, or PBMCs. The samples were drawn from two sources: the first 160 participants of the ongoing ImmuneRACE study, and fewer than 1,500 subjects contributed by 6 global collaborators. Subjects who had been exposed to COVID-19, were actively infected with it, or had recovered from it provided the deeply sampled blood TCRbeta repertoires that made up the dataset. A de-identified subject ID, COVID-19 status, age in years and sex were almost always included in the sample metadata. The repertoires were released in a freely available public database intended as a resource for research on the immune response to SARS-CoV-2. General findings and caveats noted by the study authors: The quantity of clinical and demographic metadata differed by source and by participant and was supplied without curation.

Reading the germline V gene gives CDR1 MNHEY and CDR2 SVGEGT. Spanning cysteine to phenylalanine, the CDR3 consists of 13 amino acids. Solely the CDR3 DNA is kept, with 39 bases framed from the first base. Trimming removed 4 bases from V and 2 bases from J, leaving 9 bases between the germline ends. TCRbeta CDR3 regions were amplified from genomic DNA by means of the immunoSEQ Assay, a bias-controlled multiplex PCR. On the authors' methods: The number of nucleated cells in each sample was estimated from the amplification of reference gene primers within the assay. To quantify the absolute abundance of each unique TCRbeta CDR3 rearrangement, sequence reads were collapsed and filtered. For each sample, productive Simpson clonality was calculated by taking the square root of Simpson's diversity index across productive rearrangements. This is the immuneACCESS table as TCRdb keeps it, with only in-frame sequences that have V and J called. A part of the clones is gone; compared with another copy, unresolved V genes explain less than half, and the rest is unexplained. V, J and clone size were drawn from that table, and D and trimming were deduced from the DNA. The sample records about 98,000 clones, roughly 82% of which are singletons. The top ten clones comprise around a sixth of the sample.

As for this clone: Its antigen remains unidentified. Per-base qualities were not stored, and no clone one base away is much larger.

The collaborating institutions used their own protocols to collect whole blood in K2EDTA tubes. For TCRbeta analysis, collaborators shipped samples as frozen whole blood, isolated PBMCs, or DNA extracted from either of those sample types. The sequenced sample consisted of peripheral blood. This clonotype was sampled from an elderly man with acute or convalescent COVID-19. This chain joins TRBV6-2 or TRBV6-3 to TRBJ2-7; the D segment cannot be called with confidence. CDR3 sequence: CASSFDTPYEQYF. At the DNA level, the sequence is TGTGCCAGCAGTTTTGACACCCCCTACGAGCAGTACTTC.